What follows are 16 T cell receptor beta chains derived from one specimen sequenced in a study of T cells in Graves' hyperthyroidism and ophthalmopathy. Using RNA transcripts as the source, TCR beta CDR3 regions were amplified. HTBI primers drove first-round RT-PCR of the TCR CDR3. MiXCR, applied by TCRdb to the multiplex PCR reads, yields one record per CDR3 protein. This table has 450,000 to 650,000 distinct CDR3 sequences, roughly 17% appearing once. Source material: blood. The receptors shown here come from a woman aged 18-30 years with Graves' ophthalmopathy.

This clonotype has at least ten counts. The chain joins TRBV28 to TRBJ1-2; 7 positions match TRBD1. V shed 8 bases and J 4 bases; nucleotides not matched to a gene: 13. CDR1 MDHEN and CDR2 SYDVKM come from the germline V gene. This CDR3 is built from 15 residues. The CDR3 loop is CASGDQTGAPYGYTF. The DNA of the CDR3 is TGTGCCAGCGGGGATCAAACAGGGGCCCCCTATGGCTACACCTTC.

This clonotype was seen ten or more times. V and J are TRBV28 and TRBJ2-4; possible D gene TRBD1, 6 bases. Trimming removed 5 bases at V and 0 bases at J, with 11 bases between. The CDR3 length is 15 residues. Per the germline V gene, CDR1 is MDHEN and CDR2 is SYDVKM. In DNA, the CDR3 is TGTGCCAGCAGTACTCGGACAGCAGCCAAAAACATTCAGTACTTC. It codes for CASSTRTAAKNIQYF.

This sequence joins TRBV12-3 or TRBV12-4 and TRBJ2-3, with TRBD1 matching over 9 bases. V was clipped by 6 bases and J by 3 bases; unmatched bases: 7. The CDR3 loop spans 15 amino acids. The CDR3 DNA is TGTGCCAGCAGCACTAAGGGACAGGGAACAGATACGCAGTATTTT. It translates to CASSTKGQGTDTQYF.

The chain carries TRBV5-1 and TRBJ1-3; D unclear. The ends were cut back, 5 bases at V and 0 bases at J, with 9 bases in the middle. The CDR3 is 14 residues long. CDR1 is SGHRS and CDR2 is YFSETQ in the germline V gene. CDR3 DNA sequence: TGCGCCAGCAGTGAGGCGGGCTCTGGAAACACCATATATTTT. Protein product: CASSEAGSGNTIYF.

In this sample, this clonotype turned up many times. This rearrangement joins TRBV7-9 to TRBJ2-1; 11 positions match TRBD2. Looked up from germline, CDR1 is SEHNR and CDR2 is FQNEAQ (reference sequence). The CDR3 is made up of 23 amino acids. Unmatched junction bases numbered 24, after V lost 5 bases and J lost 0 bases. For the CDR3, the DNA is TGTGCCAGCAGCCAAACCCTTACGGCGTGGGGTTTAGCGGGGGGGGACTCCTACAATGAGCAGTTCTTC. The encoded protein is CASSQTLTAWGLAGGDSYNEQFF. Full variable domain (rest looked up from reference TRBV7-9 and TRBJ2-1): DTGVSQNPRHKITKRGQNVTFRCDPISEHNRLYWYRQTLGQGPEFLTYFQNEAQLEKSRLLSDRFSAERPKGSFSTLEIQRTEQGDSAMYLCASSQTLTAWGLAGGDSYNEQFFGPGTRLTVL.

In this sample, this clonotype turned up many times. The chain joins TRBV7-2 to TRBJ2-1; 8 positions agree with TRBD2. In germline, CDR1 is SGHTA, CDR2 FQGNSA. The V segment lost 7 bases and the J segment 4 bases; nucleotides outside the gene matches: 6. The CDR3 is 14 residues long. As DNA, the CDR3 is TGTGCCAGCACCTTTAGCGGGACGTACAATGAGCAGTTCTTC. As protein: CASTFSGTYNEQFF. The full variable domain, completed using reference TRBV7-2 and TRBJ2-1, is GAGVSQSPSNKVTEKGKDVELRCDPISGHTALYWYRQSLGQGLEFLIYFQGNSAPDKSGLPSDRFSAERTGGSVSTLTIQRTQQEDSAVYLCASTFSGTYNEQFFGPGTRLTVL.

This clonotype was recorded many times. This chain connects TRBV20-1 to TRBJ1-4, with TRBD1 identical over 7 bases. V shed 3 bases and J 5 bases; nucleotides not matched to a gene: 9. Germline V gene lookup returns CDR1 DFQATT and CDR2 SNEGSKA (reference sequence). CDR3 length: 15 residues. CDR3 coding DNA: TGCAGTGCTAGTGACCCGGGACAGCTAAATGAAAAACTGTTTTTT. This sequence encodes CSASDPGQLNEKLFF.

V gene TRBV28 combines with J gene TRBJ2-3, with D maybe TRBD1 (5 bases). CDR1 MDHEN and CDR2 SYDVKM come from the germline V gene. This CDR3 comprises 16 residues. The germline V and J ends were trimmed by 5 bases and 4 bases, with 19 bases remaining between them. CDR3 residues: CASSHGAGRTPDTQYF. CDR3 sequence (DNA): TGTGCCAGCAGTCATGGGGCTGGCCGGACCCCAGATACGCAGTATTTT.

This clonotype has a count of ten or more. The chain combines TRBV20-1 with TRBJ1-1; D may be TRBD1 (6 bases). This CDR3 region has 11 residues. Germline CDR1 DFQATT, CDR2 SNEGSKA (reference sequence). This CDR3 reads CSSTGYTEAFF. In DNA, the CDR3 is TGCAGCTCAACAGGGTACACTGAAGCTTTCTTT.

This clonotype has a count of ten or more. The chain carries TRBV18 and TRBJ1-1; 7 nucleotides match TRBD1. The J segment lost 0 bases and the V segment lost 3 bases, leaving 1 base of the junction unmatched. Germline CDR1 KGHSH, CDR2 LQKENI. CDR3 length equals 14 residues. Written as DNA, the CDR3 is TGTGCCAGCTCACCTCAGGGGGTGAACACTGAAGCTTTCTTT. It codes for CASSPQGVNTEAFF. The whole variable domain, filled in from reference TRBV18 and TRBJ1-1, reads NAGVMQNPRHLVRRRGQEARLRCSPMKGHSHVYWYRQLPEEGLKFMVYLQKENIIDESGMPKERFSAEFPKEGPSILRIQQVVRGDSAAYFCASSPQGVNTEAFFGQGTRLTVV.

The chain joins TRBV7-3 to TRBJ1-1; perhaps TRBD1 as D (5 bases). V was shortened by 4 bases and J by 5 bases, with 20 bases between the two germline ends. The CDR3 spans 16 residues. The germline V gene has CDR1 SGHTA and CDR2 FQGTGA. The DNA of the CDR3 is TGTGCCAGCAGCTCGATGGGGCGCAGCTCGAAGACTGAAGCTTTCTTT. Translation: CASSSMGRSSKTEAFF. Based on the CDR3 plus reference TRBV7-3 and TRBJ1-1, the full variable domain is GAGVSQTPSNKVTEKGKYVELRCDPISGHTALYWYRQSLGQGPEFLIYFQGTGAADDSGLPNDRFFAVRPEGSVSTLKIQRTERGDSAVYLCASSSMGRSSKTEAFFGQGTRLTVV.

This clonotype was observed a few times. The J gene is TRBJ1-1, the V gene TRBV25-1, with a tentative D call TRBD1 (5 bases). CDR3 size: 14 residues. Germline V gene sequence: CDR1 MGHDK, CDR2 SYGVNS. V lost 3 bases and J 5 bases, leaving 13 bases between the germline ends. The CDR3 coding sequence is TGTGCCAGCAGTGAGGGAGGGACGGGAACTGAAGCTTTCTTT. Its translation is CASSEGGTGTEAFF.

There are many counts of this clonotype. The gene calls are TRBV28 and TRBJ1-1, with TRBD1 identical over 8 bases. Germline V lookup: CDR1 MDHEN, CDR2 SYDVKM. This CDR3 is built from 17 residues. The V segment lost 2 bases and the J segment 0 bases; nucleotides outside the gene matches: 8. Written as DNA, the CDR3 is TGTGCCAGCAGTTTAAGGGGACAGGCAAACATGAACACTGAAGCTTTCTTT. Protein product: CASSLRGQANMNTEAFF.

This clonotype came up many times. The gene calls are TRBV12-3 or TRBV12-4 and TRBJ2-2; D unresolved. The CDR3 has 19 residues. V lost 3 bases, J lost 0 bases, and 20 bases lay in between. The CDR3 protein is CASSFLWLDADTNTGELFF. CDR3 nucleotides: TGTGCCAGCAGTTTCCTGTGGCTGGACGCTGACACGAACACCGGGGAGCTGTTTTTT.

This clonotype appeared a few times. The chain uses TRBV5-1 and TRBJ2-5; 8 nucleotides line up with TRBD2. Germline CDR1 SGHRS, CDR2 YFSETQ. This CDR3 has 13 residues. After removal of 5 bases from V and 9 bases from J, the junction contained 9 bases not matched to a gene. The CDR3 DNA follows: TGCGCCAGCAGTGATAGCGGGAATGGGGCCCAGTACTTC. Residues: CASSDSGNGAQYF.

V and J are TRBV2 and TRBJ1-3, with D perhaps matching TRBD1 (6 bases). Germline CDR1 is SNHLY and CDR2 is FYNNEI. The CDR3 has 15 amino acids. V lost 8 bases to trimming and J lost 0 bases, with 14 bases between them. The DNA for the CDR3 is TGTGCCAGCCGGGGGCAACCCATCTCTGGAAACACCATATATTTT. Translated: CASRGQPISGNTIYF.